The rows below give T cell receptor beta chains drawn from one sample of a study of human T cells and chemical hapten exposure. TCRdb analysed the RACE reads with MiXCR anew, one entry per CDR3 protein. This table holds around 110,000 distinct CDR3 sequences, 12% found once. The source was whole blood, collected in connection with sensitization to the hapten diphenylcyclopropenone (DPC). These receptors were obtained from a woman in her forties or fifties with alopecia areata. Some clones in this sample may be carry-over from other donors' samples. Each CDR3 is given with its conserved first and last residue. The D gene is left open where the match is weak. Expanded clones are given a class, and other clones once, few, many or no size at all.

CASNDRGGNQPQHF	TGTGCCAGCAACGACAGGGGTGGCAATCAGCCCCAGCATTTT	TRBV28	TRBD1	few	TRBJ1-5
CASSLTSGRATKGTQYF	TGCGCCAGCAGCTTGACTAGCGGGAGGGCCACAAAAGGGACCCAGTACTTC	TRBV5-1	TRBD2	.	TRBJ2-5
CATSNSWGYTF	TGTGCCACCTCAAACTCTTGGGGCTACACCTTC	TRBV12-3/TRBV12-4	.	many	TRBJ1-2
CSVEGGRETQYF	TGCAGCGTTGAGGGGGGAAGAGAGACCCAGTACTTC	TRBV29-1	.	many	TRBJ2-5
CASSRLWGETQYF	TGTGCCAGCAGTCGACTCTGGGGAGAGACCCAGTACTTC	TRBV28	.	.	TRBJ2-5
CASSLVWDRAFF	TGTGCCAGCAGCTTGGTTTGGGATCGGGCTTTCTTT	TRBV7-2	.	many	TRBJ1-1
CASSYSSGTVPSGNTIYF	TGTGCCAGCAGTTACTCTTCCGGGACGGTCCCCTCTGGAAACACCATATATTTT	TRBV6-5	.	many	TRBJ1-3
CASSTTLLAAYNEQFF	TGTGCCAGCAGTACCACTTTGCTAGCGGCGTACAATGAGCAGTTCTTC	TRBV12-3/TRBV12-4	TRBD2	.	TRBJ2-1
CASSFPGGLSPLHF	TGTGCCAGCAGCTTTCCTGGGGGGCTTTCACCCCTCCACTTT	TRBV5-4	.	few	TRBJ1-6
CASSPQGLATNEKLFF	TGTGCCAGCAGTCCCCAAGGACTCGCAACTAATGAAAAACTGTTTTTT	TRBV6-4	.	.	TRBJ1-4
CASSYSAQGVAFF	TGTGCCAGCAGTTACTCGGCGCAGGGGGTGGCTTTCTTT	TRBV6-2/TRBV6-3	TRBD1	.	TRBJ1-1
CASSTPGLGLGF	TGTGCCAGCAGTACTCCCGGACTGGGCCTAGGATTT	TRBV28	.	.	TRBJ1-6
CSVVGRGATDTQYF	TGCAGCGTTGTGGGCCGGGGGGCCACAGATACGCAGTATTTT	TRBV29-1	.	many	TRBJ2-3
CASSLSGTSNTGELFF	TGTGCCAGCAGCTTATCGGGGACGTCGAACACCGGGGAGCTGTTTTTT	TRBV5-8	.	many	TRBJ2-2
CASSFAEESSYNEQFF	TGCGCCAGCAGCTTCGCAGAGGAGAGCTCCTACAATGAGCAGTTCTTC	TRBV5-1	.	.	TRBJ2-1
CASRLRQGANSPLHF	TGTGCCAGCAGACTCAGACAGGGGGCGAATTCACCCCTCCACTTT	TRBV12-3/TRBV12-4	TRBD1	.	TRBJ1-6
CASSQDWGAGVYNEQFF	TGTGCCAGCAGCCAAGATTGGGGGGCGGGAGTCTACAATGAGCAGTTCTTC	TRBV14	.	.	TRBJ2-1
CASSPPGQGLTYGQYF	TGTGCCAGCTCACCTCCGGGACAGGGTTTGACCTACGGGCAGTACTTC	TRBV18	TRBD1	.	TRBJ2-7
CASSQDRNYGYTF	TGCGCCAGCAGTCAGGACAGAAACTATGGCTACACCTTC	TRBV10-1	.	.	TRBJ1-2
CASSQVGYTEAFF	TGTGCCAGCAGCCAAGTGGGGTACACTGAAGCTTTCTTT	TRBV4-2	.	.	TRBJ1-1
CSGGQEQETQYF	TGCAGCGGTGGACAGGAGCAAGAGACCCAGTACTTC	TRBV29-1	TRBD1	few	TRBJ2-5
CASSLTGGSMNTGELFF	TGTGCCAGCAGTCTTACGGGGGGAAGTATGAACACCGGGGAGCTGTTTTTT	TRBV3-1	TRBD2	few	TRBJ2-2
CASRRGVNTEAFF	TGCGCCAGCAGAAGAGGGGTGAACACTGAAGCTTTCTTT	TRBV4-1	.	.	TRBJ1-1
CASSFTVEQYF	TGTGCCAGCAGTTTCACAGTGGAGCAGTACTTC	TRBV28	.	few	TRBJ2-7
CASSPSTAEGTEAFF	TGCGCCAGCAGCCCCTCCACCGCGGAGGGCACTGAAGCTTTCTTT	TRBV4-1	.	.	TRBJ1-1
CASSSTGHRTGELFF	TGTGCCAGCAGCTCTACGGGACACAGGACCGGGGAGCTGTTTTTT	TRBV7-9	.	many	TRBJ2-2